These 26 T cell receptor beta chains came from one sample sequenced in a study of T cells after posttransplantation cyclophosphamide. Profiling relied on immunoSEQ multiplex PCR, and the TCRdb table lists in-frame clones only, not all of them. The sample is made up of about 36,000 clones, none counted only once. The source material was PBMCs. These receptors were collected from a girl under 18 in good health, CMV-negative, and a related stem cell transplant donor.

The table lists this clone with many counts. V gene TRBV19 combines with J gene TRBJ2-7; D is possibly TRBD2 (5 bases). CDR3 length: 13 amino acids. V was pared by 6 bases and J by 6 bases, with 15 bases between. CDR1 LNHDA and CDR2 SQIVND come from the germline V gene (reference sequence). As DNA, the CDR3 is TGTGCCAGTAGCGAGGGATTGGCAGGCGAGCAGTACTTC. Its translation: CASSEGLAGEQYF.

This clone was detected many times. CDR3: CASSPRPAGGINEQFF. The CDR3 DNA follows: TGTGCCAGCAGCCCCCGCCCAGCGGGGGGAATCAATGAGCAGTTCTTC. The V call is TRBV5-6, the J call TRBJ2-1; 9 bases match TRBD2. CDR3 length: 16 residues. V gave up 4 bases and J gave up 6 bases; unmatched junction bases: 11. Germline V gives CDR1 SGHDT, CDR2 YYEEEE.

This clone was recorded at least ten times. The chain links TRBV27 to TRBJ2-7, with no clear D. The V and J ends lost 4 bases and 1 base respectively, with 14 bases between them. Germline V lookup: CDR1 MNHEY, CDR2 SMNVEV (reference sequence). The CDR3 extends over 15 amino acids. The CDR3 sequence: CASSSYVVRSYEQYF. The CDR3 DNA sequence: TGTGCCAGCAGTTCCTACGTCGTCCGTTCCTACGAGCAGTACTTC.

This CDR3 reads CASSPRDRGGYEQYF. The CDR3 bases are TGTGCCAGCAGCCCCCGAGACAGGGGTGGTTACGAGCAGTACTTC. The chain joins TRBV7-6 to TRBJ2-7; 8 bases agree with TRBD1. Per germline, CDR1 SGHVS and CDR2 FNYEAQ. There are 15 residues in the CDR3. The V and J ends lost 5 bases and 4 bases, in that order; junction bases with no gene match: 10. Supplemented by reference TRBV7-6 and TRBJ2-7, the full variable domain reads GAGVSQSPRYKVTKRGQDVALRCDPISGHVSLYWYRQALGQGPEFLTYFNYEAQQDKSGLPNDRFSAERPEGSISTLTIQRTEQRDSAMYRCASSPRDRGGYEQYFGPGTRLTVT.

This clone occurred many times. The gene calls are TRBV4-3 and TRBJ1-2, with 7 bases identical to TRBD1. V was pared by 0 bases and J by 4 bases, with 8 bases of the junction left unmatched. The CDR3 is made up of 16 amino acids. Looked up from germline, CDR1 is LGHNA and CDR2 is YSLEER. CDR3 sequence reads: CASSQDHKGAGYGYTF. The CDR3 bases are TGCGCCAGCAGCCAAGATCATAAGGGGGCTGGCTATGGCTACACCTTC.

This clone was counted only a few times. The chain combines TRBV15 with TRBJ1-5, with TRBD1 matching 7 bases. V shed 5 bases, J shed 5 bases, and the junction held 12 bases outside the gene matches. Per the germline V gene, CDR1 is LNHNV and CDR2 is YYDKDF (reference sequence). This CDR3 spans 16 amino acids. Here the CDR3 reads CATSPIRGQVHQPQHF. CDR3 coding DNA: TGTGCCACCAGCCCTATTCGAGGACAGGTTCATCAGCCCCAGCATTTT.

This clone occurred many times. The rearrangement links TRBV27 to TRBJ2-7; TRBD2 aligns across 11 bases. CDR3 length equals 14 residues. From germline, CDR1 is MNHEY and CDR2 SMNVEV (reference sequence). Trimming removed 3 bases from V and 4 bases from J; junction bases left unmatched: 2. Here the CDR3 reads CASSFGLAGYEQYF. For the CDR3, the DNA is TGTGCCAGCAGTTTTGGACTAGCGGGTTACGAGCAGTACTTC.

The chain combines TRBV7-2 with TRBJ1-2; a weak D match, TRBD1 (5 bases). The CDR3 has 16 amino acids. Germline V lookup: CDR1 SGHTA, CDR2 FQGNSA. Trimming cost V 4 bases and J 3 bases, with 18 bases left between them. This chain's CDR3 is CASSSPTVGSYYGYTF. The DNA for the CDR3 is TGTGCCAGCAGCTCCCCGACAGTCGGATCTTACTATGGCTACACCTTC. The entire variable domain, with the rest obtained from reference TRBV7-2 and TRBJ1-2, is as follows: GAGVSQSPSNKVTEKGKDVELRCDPISGHTALYWYRQSLGQGLEFLIYFQGNSAPDKSGLPSDRFSAERTGGSVSTLTIQRTQQEDSAVYLCASSSPTVGSYYGYTFGSGTRLTVV.

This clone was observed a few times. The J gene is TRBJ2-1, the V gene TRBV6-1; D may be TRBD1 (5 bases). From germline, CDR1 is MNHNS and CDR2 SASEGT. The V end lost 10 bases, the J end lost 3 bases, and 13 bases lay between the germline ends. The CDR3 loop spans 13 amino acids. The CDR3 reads CAKQGADYNEQFF. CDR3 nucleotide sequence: TGTGCCAAACAAGGGGCAGACTACAATGAGCAGTTCTTC.

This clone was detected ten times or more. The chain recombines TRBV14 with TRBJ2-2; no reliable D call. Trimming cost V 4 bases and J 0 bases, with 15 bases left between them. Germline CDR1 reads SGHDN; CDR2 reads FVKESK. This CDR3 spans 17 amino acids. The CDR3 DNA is TGTGCCAGCAGCCGGATGAAAGACATCGCGAACACCGGGGAGCTGTTTTTT. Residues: CASSRMKDIANTGELFF.

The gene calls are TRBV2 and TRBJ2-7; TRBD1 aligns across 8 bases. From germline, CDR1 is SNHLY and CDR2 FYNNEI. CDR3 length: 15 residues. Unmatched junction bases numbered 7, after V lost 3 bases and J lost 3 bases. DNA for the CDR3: TGTGCCAGCAGTGATAGCCCAGGGGGCATCTACGAGCAGTACTTC. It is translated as CASSDSPGGIYEQYF.

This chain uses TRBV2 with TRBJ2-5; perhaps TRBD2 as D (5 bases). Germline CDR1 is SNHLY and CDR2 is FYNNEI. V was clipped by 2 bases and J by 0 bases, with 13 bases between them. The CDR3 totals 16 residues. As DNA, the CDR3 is TGTGCCAGCAGTGAATCCGAGGGATGGTACCAAGAGACCCAGTACTTC. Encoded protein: CASSESEGWYQETQYF.

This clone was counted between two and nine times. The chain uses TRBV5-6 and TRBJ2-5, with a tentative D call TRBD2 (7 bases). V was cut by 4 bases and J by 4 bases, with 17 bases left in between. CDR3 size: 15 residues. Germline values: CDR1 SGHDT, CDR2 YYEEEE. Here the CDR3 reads CASSPSGGGGETQYF. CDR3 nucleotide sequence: TGTGCCAGCAGCCCTTCGGGGGGCGGGGGAGAGACCCAGTACTTC.

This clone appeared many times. This CDR3 reads CASSLLQGADEKLFF. CDR3 nucleotide sequence: TGTGCCAGCTCACTTTTACAGGGGGCGGATGAAAAACTGTTTTTT. This chain joins TRBV18 and TRBJ1-4; 9 nucleotides agree with TRBD1. Germline V CDR1 and CDR2: KGHSH, LQKENI. This CDR3 has 15 residues. J gave up 6 bases and V 4 bases, and 6 bases lay outside the gene matches.

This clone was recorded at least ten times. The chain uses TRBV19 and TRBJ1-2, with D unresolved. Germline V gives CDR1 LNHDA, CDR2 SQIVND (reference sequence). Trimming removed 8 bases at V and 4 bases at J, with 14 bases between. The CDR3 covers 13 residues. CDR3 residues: CASGQNSPYGYTF. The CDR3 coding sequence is TGTGCCAGTGGGCAGAACAGCCCCTATGGCTACACCTTC.

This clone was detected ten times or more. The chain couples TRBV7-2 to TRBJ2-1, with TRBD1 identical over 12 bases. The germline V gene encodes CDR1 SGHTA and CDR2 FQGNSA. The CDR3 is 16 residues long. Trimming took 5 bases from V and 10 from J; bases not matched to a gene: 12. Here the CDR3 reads CASSNHPGQGALEQFF. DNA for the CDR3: TGTGCCAGCAGCAATCATCCGGGACAGGGGGCATTGGAGCAGTTCTTC.

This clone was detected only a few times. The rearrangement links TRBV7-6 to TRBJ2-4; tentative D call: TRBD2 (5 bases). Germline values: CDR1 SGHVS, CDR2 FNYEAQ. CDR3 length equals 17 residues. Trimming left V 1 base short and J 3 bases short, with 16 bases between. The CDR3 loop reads CASSLVRDRKGKNIQYF. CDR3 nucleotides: TGTGCCAGCAGCTTAGTCCGGGATCGTAAAGGCAAAAACATTCAGTACTTC. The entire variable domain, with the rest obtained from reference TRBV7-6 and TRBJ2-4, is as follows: GAGVSQSPRYKVTKRGQDVALRCDPISGHVSLYWYRQALGQGPEFLTYFNYEAQQDKSGLPNDRFSAERPEGSISTLTIQRTEQRDSAMYRCASSLVRDRKGKNIQYFGAGTRLSVL.

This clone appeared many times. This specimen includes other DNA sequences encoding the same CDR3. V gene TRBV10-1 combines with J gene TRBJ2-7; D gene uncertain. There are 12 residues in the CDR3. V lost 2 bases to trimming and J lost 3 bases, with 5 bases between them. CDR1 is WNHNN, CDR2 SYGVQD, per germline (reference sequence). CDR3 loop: CASSETSYEQYF. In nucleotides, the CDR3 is TGCGCCAGCAGTGAGACGAGCTACGAGCAGTACTTC.

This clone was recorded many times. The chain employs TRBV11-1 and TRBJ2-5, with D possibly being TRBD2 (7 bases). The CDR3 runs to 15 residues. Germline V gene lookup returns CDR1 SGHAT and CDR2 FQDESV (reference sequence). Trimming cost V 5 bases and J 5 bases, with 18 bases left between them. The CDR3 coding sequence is TGTGCCAGCAGCCTCGGAGAGGGGGGGCTTGAGACCCAGTACTTC. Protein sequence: CASSLGEGGLETQYF.

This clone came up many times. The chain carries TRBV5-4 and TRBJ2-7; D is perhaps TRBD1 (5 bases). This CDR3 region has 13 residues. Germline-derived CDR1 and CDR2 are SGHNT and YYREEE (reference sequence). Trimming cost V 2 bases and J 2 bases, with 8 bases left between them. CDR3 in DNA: TGTGCCAGCAGCTTTCAGGGCGCCTACGAGCAGTACTTC. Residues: CASSFQGAYEQYF.

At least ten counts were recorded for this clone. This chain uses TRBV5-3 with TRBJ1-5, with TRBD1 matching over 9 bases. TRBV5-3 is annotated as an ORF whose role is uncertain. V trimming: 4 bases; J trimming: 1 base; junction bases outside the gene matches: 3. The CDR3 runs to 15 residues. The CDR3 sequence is CARSKTGGSNQPQHF. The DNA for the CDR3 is TGTGCCAGAAGCAAGACAGGGGGAAGCAATCAGCCCCAGCATTTT.

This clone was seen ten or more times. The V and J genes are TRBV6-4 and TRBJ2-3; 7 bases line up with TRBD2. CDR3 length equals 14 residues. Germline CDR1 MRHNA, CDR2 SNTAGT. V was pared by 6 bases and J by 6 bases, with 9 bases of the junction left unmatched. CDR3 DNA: TGTGCCAGCAGCCTCGGCGGGGGAACGGATACGCAGTATTTT. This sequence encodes CASSLGGGTDTQYF.

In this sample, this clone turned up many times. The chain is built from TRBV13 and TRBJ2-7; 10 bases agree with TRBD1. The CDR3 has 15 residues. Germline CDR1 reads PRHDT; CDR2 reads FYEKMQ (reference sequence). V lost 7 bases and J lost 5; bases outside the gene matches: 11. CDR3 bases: TGTGCCAGCACCCCCCGGGACAGGGGAAGGGACGAGCAGTACTTC. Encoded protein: CASTPRDRGRDEQYF.

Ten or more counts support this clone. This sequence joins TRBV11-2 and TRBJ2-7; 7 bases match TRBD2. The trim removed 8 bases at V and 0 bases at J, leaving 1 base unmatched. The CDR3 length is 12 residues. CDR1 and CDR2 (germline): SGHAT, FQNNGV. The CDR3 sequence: CASQRDSYEQYF. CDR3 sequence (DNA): TGTGCCAGCCAGCGGGACTCCTACGAGCAGTACTTC.

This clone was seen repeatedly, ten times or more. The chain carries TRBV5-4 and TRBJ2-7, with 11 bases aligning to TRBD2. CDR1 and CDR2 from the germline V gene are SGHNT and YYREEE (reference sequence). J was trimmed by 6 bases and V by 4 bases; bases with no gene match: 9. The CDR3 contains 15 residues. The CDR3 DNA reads TGTGCCAGCAGCCTTCGGACTAGCGGGTTTGGCGAGCAGTACTTC. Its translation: CASSLRTSGFGEQYF.

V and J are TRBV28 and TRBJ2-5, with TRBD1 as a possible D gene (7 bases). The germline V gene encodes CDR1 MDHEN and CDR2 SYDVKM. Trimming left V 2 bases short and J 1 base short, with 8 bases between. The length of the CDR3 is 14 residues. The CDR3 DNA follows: TGTGCCAGCAGTTTACAGGGGGGCCAAGAGACCCAGTACTTC. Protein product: CASSLQGGQETQYF.